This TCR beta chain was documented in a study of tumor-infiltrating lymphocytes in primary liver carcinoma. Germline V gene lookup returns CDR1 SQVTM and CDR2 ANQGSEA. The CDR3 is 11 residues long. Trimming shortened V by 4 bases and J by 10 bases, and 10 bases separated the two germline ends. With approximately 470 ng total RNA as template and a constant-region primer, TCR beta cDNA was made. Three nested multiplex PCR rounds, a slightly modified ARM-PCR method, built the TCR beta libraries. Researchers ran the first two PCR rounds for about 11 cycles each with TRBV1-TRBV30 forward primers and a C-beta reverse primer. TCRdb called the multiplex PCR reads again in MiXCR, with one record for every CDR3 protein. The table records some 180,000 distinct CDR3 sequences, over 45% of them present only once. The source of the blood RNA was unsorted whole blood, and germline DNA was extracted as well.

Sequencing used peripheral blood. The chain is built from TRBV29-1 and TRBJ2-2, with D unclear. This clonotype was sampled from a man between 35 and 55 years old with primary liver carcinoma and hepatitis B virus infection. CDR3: CSVGVNQELFF. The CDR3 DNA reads TGCAGCGTTGGAGTTAACCAGGAGCTGTTTTTT.